This T cell receptor beta chain was recorded in a study of blood T cell repertoires in COVID-19. Study-wide context: COVID-19 samples from acute and convalescent phases originated in the United States, Italy and Spain. Sources were T cells, B-cell-depleted T cells, or PBMCs; the material itself was cDNA or gDNA.

Authors' methods: Amplification of reference gene primers was used by the study to estimate nucleated cell counts. The repertoire was sequenced with immunoSEQ multiplex PCR; TCRdb's copy has only in-frame clones and lacks some. The DNA was the basis for D and trimming; V, J and clone size are from that table. Of 90,000 to 130,000 clones in the sample, about nine tenths were seen once. Sequencing used peripheral blood. This TCR was sampled from a man aged 40-50 years with acute or convalescent COVID-19.

In DNA form, the CDR3 reads TGCGCCAGCAGTGGGAGAGGGTATGGCGGGGAGCTGTTTTTT. Translating it yields CASSGRGYGGELFF. This sequence joins TRBV10-2 and TRBJ2-2, with D perhaps TRBD2 (5 bases). Trimming removed 4 bases at V and 7 bases at J, with 13 bases between. Germline values: CDR1 WSHSY, CDR2 SAAADI. The CDR3 consists of 14 residues.